This is a list of T cell receptor beta chains from one sample in a study of spatial heterogeneity in lung cancer. In TCRdb, the 5' RACE reads were re-called with MiXCR into one record per CDR3 protein. The table records fewer than 30,000 distinct CDR3 sequences, approximately 5.6% of them present only once. The sample was PBMCs, taken at follow-up. The receptors shown here come from a male donor with early-stage non-small cell lung cancer. The CDR3 runs from the conserved cysteine through the conserved F or W. Each record gives: clone size, J gene, V gene, D gene, CDR3 length, CDR3 DNA, CDR3 protein. A D gene is named only where the DNA matches it firmly. Where a row states a size, it is once, few, many or the class of an expanded clone; other rows omit it.

many	TRBJ1-5	TRBV12-3/TRBV12-4	TRBD1	13	TGTGCCAGCAGTGCACAGGGGAATCAGCCCCAGCATTTT	CASSAQGNQPQHF
many	TRBJ1-4	TRBV4-3	NA	14	TGCGCCAGCAGCAACCCGGGGGCTAATGAAAAACTGTTTTTT	CASSNPGANEKLFF
few	TRBJ2-1	TRBV14	NA	14	TGTGCCAGCAGCCGCCTCCAAACCCGGGATGAGCAGTTCTTC	CASSRLQTRDEQFF
many	TRBJ1-1	TRBV5-1	NA	14	TGCGCCAGCAGCCGGACGGCCGGGAACACTGAAGCTTTCTTT	CASSRTAGNTEAFF
many	TRBJ2-3	TRBV5-1	TRBD1	17	TGCGCCAGCAGCCCCTTCATCGGGACAGGGAGCACAGATACGCAGTATTTT	CASSPFIGTGSTDTQYF
many	TRBJ2-5	TRBV29-1	TRBD1	13	TGCAGCGCCGCCGGACAGGCTCAGGAGACCCAGTACTTC	CSAAGQAQETQYF
many	TRBJ1-4	TRBV25-1	NA	16	TGTGCCAGCAGTGATTCTCAGACAGCTCCTAATGAAAAACTGTTTTTT	CASSDSQTAPNEKLFF
once	TRBJ2-5	TRBV7-3	TRBD2	16	TGTGCCAGCAGCTTATCGGGTAGCGGGACATGGGAGACCCAGTACTTC	CASSLSGSGTWETQYF
few	TRBJ2-1	TRBV10-2	TRBD2	17	TGCGCCAGCAGTACCGGGACTAGCGGGAGCTCCTACAATGAGCAGTTCTTC	CASSTGTSGSSYNEQFF
few	TRBJ2-1	TRBV7-2	NA	14	TGTGCCAGCAGCCCGTACCCTTCGGAGAATGAGCAGTTCTTC	CASSPYPSENEQFF
many	TRBJ2-3	TRBV6-6	NA	12	TGTGCCAGCGCAGGGGGCACAGATACGCAGTATTTT	CASAGGTDTQYF
NA	TRBJ2-3	TRBV12-3/TRBV12-4	TRBD1	14	TGTGCCAGCCGACAGGGGGTTAGTACAGATACGCAGTATTTT	CASRQGVSTDTQYF
many	TRBJ2-2	TRBV6-2/TRBV6-3	NA	15	TGTGCCAGCAGGCCCACAGGGAAACGGGCCGGGGAGCTGTTTTTT	CASRPTGKRAGELFF
many	TRBJ1-3	TRBV4-3	NA	15	TGCGCCAGCAGCCAAGATCCAGGGACTGGAAACACCATATATTTT	CASSQDPGTGNTIYF
many	TRBJ1-2	TRBV4-3	NA	14	TGCGCCAGCAGCCAGAGGGGTTCATACTATGGCTACACCTTC	CASSQRGSYYGYTF
many	TRBJ1-4	TRBV15	TRBD1	16	TGTGCCACCAGCAGAGACCCCAACAGGGGTCATGAAAAACTGTTTTTT	CATSRDPNRGHEKLFF
many	TRBJ2-3	TRBV27	NA	15	TGTGCCAGCAGTTTAAAAAGGGCGTACACAGATACGCAGTATTTT	CASSLKRAYTDTQYF
many	TRBJ2-2	TRBV7-2	NA	11	TGTGCCAGCAGCATCAGCGGGGAGCTGTTTTTT	CASSISGELFF
many	TRBJ1-5	TRBV20-1	NA	13	TGCAGTGCTCCTAGTTCAATAGGTCAGCCCCAGCATTTT	CSAPSSIGQPQHF
many	TRBJ2-1	TRBV20-1	NA	12	TGCAGTGCTAGACTAGCAGGAGGTGAGCAGTTCTTC	CSARLAGGEQFF
few	TRBJ1-2	TRBV7-2	NA	13	TGTGCCAGCAGCACCGTGGACAATTATGGCTACACCTTC	CASSTVDNYGYTF
few	TRBJ1-5	TRBV12-3/TRBV12-4	NA	13	TGTGCCAGCAGTTTAGGTGTCAATCAGCCCCAGCATTTT	CASSLGVNQPQHF
many	TRBJ2-2	TRBV7-9	TRBD1	15	TGTGCCAGCAGCGAGGGACAGGGGTACCCCGGGGAGCTGTTTTTT	CASSEGQGYPGELFF
many	TRBJ1-6	TRBV7-2	NA	14	TGTGCCAGCAGTCCCCGGGATTATAATTCACCCCTCCACTTT	CASSPRDYNSPLHF
many	TRBJ2-1	TRBV28	NA	12	TGTGCCAGCACGGCTGGGCACAATGAGCAGTTCTTC	CASTAGHNEQFF
NA	TRBJ1-5	TRBV18	TRBD1	17	TGTGCCAGCTCACTTTTCGAACCGGGACAGACGTATCAGCCCCAGCATTTT	CASSLFEPGQTYQPQHF
many	TRBJ2-2	TRBV7-3	NA	14	TGTGCCAGCAGCCAATTAGGGGGAACCGGGGAGCTGTTTTTT	CASSQLGGTGELFF
NA	TRBJ2-1	TRBV18	NA	15	TGTGCCAGCTCGCCCACACCGAACTCCTACAATGAGCAGTTCTTC	CASSPTPNSYNEQFF
few	TRBJ1-2	TRBV12-3/TRBV12-4	TRBD1	13	TGTGCCAGCAGTATTTGGCAGGGGGATGGCTACACCTTC	CASSIWQGDGYTF
many	TRBJ2-5	TRBV3-1	TRBD2	14	TGTGCCAGCAGCCAAGTTGCGGGAGGCGAGACCCAGTACTTC	CASSQVAGGETQYF
many	TRBJ2-7	TRBV2	NA	14	TGTGCCAGCAGTGTACTCCGGAGCTCCTACGAGCAGTACTTC	CASSVLRSSYEQYF
many	TRBJ1-5	TRBV7-6	NA	13	TGTGCCAGCAGCTTAGGACGTAATCAGCCCCAGCATTTT	CASSLGRNQPQHF